Presented here are 2 T cell receptor beta chains from one specimen sequenced in a study of T cell repertoires in cytomegalovirus infection. TCRdb analysed the reads with MiXCR anew, one entry per CDR3 protein. The top ten clones hold approximately 10% of a sample with about 150,000 distinct CDR3 sequences, less than 25% of them seen once. The source material was PBMCs. The source is a human donor in good health (CMV status not recorded). Some clones in this sample may be carry-over from other donors' samples.

This clonotype has only a few counts. V is TRBV5-1 and J is TRBJ1-1, with D perhaps TRBD1 (5 bases). Trimming removed 6 bases from V and 5 bases from J, with 20 bases in between. Germline V lookup: CDR1 SGHRS, CDR2 YFSETQ. The CDR3 is 15 residues long. The CDR3 bases are TGCGCCAGCAAGGATGCCTTGAGGGGTACGACTGAAGCTTTCTTT. This codes for CASKDALRGTTEAFF.

This clonotype was counted between two and nine times. The V gene is TRBV7-9, the J gene TRBJ2-1; D unclear. Trimming stripped 4 bases from V and 7 bases from J, with 17 bases between. The CDR3 consists of 15 residues. Germline lookup yields CDR1 SEHNR and CDR2 FQNEAQ (reference sequence). As DNA, the CDR3 is TGTGCCAGCAGCTCAACGGACCACCAACGGAATGAGCAGTTCTTC. Protein sequence: CASSSTDHQRNEQFF. Full variable domain (remainder filled in from reference TRBV7-9 and TRBJ2-1): DTGVSQNPRHKITKRGQNVTFRCDPISEHNRLYWYRQTLGQGPEFLTYFQNEAQLEKSRLLSDRFSAERPKGSFSTLEIQRTEQGDSAMYLCASSSTDHQRNEQFFGPGTRLTVL.